This note documents a single TCR beta chain sequence. This sample stems from a study of patients and donors after allogeneic stem cell transplantation. Germline CDR1 reads LGHNT; CDR2 reads FRNRAP. This CDR3 spans 15 amino acids. V lost 7 bases, J lost 6 bases, and 20 bases lay in between. Each CDR3 protein is one row after TCRdb ran MiXCR on the RT-PCR reads. The repertoire includes 400,000 to 500,000 distinct CDR3 sequences, approximately 16% of them detected once, and around 7.9% sits in the top ten. This chain connects TRBV12-5 to TRBJ2-3; weak D call: TRBD2 (6 bases). Specimen: blood, either unsorted or a sorted T cell fraction (not recorded which). The origin of this receptor is a human donor who was either an allogeneic HSCT recipient or a stem cell or donor lymphocyte infusion donor (not recorded which). It is not recorded whose cells these are; they may come from a transplant donor. The CDR3 region is CASALRDFSSDTQYF. The DNA for the CDR3 is TGTGCTAGTGCCCTTCGGGACTTCTCCTCGGATACGCAGTATTTT.